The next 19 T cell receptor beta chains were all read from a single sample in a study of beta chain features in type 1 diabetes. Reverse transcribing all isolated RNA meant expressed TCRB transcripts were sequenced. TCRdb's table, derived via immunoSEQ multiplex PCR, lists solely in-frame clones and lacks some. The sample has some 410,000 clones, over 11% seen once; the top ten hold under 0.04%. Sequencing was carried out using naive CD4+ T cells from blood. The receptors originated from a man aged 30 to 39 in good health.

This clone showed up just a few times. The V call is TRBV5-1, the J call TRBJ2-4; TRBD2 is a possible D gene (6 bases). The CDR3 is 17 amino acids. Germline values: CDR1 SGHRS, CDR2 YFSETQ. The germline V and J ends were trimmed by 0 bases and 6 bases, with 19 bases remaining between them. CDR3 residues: CASSLEVAQLAGNIQYF. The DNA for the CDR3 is TGCGCCAGCAGCTTGGAGGTGGCCCAACTAGCAGGAAACATTCAGTACTTC.

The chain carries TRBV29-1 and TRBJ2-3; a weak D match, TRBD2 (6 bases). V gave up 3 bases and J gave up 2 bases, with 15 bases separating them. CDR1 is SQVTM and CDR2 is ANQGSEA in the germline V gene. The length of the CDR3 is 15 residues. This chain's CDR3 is CSVDMNGGSTDTQYF. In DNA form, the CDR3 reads TGCAGCGTTGATATGAATGGAGGGTCCACAGATACGCAGTATTTT.

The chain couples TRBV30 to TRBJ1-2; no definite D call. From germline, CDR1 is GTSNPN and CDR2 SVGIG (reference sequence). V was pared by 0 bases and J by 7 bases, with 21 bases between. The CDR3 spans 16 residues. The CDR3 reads CAWSVSLVAASSGYTF. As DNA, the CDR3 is TGTGCCTGGAGTGTATCACTTGTGGCAGCGAGCTCTGGCTACACCTTC.

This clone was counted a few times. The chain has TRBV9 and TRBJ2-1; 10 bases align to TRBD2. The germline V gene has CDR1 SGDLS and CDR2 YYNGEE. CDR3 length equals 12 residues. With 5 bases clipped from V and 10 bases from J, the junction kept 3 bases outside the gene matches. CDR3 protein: CASSPGLAEQFF. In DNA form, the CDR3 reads TGTGCCAGCAGTCCGGGACTAGCGGAGCAGTTCTTC.

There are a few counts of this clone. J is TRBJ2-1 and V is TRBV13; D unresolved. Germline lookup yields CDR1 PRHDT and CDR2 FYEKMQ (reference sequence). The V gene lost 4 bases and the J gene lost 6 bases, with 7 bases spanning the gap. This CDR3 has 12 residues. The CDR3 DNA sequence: TGTGCCAGCAGCTCCCGGTTCAATGAGCAGTTCTTC. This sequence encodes CASSSRFNEQFF.

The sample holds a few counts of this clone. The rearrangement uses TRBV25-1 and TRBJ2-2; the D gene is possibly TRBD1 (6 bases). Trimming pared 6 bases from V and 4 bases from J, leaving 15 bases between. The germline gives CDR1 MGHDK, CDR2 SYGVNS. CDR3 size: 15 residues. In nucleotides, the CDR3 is TGTGCCAGCAGCTCAACACAGGGACCCACCGGGGAGCTGTTTTTT. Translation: CASSSTQGPTGELFF. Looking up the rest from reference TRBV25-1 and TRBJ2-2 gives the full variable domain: EADIYQTPRYLVIGTGKKITLECSQTMGHDKMYWYQQDPGMELHLIHYSYGVNSTEKGDLSSESTVSRIRTEHFPLTLESARPSHTSQYLCASSSTQGPTGELFFGEGSRLTVL.

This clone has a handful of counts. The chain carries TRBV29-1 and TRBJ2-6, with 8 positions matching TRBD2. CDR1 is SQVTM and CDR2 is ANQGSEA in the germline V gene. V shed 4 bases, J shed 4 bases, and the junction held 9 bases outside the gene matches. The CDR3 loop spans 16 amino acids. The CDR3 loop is CSVVSSGSPGANVLTF. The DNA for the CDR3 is TGCAGCGTTGTTTCAAGCGGGAGTCCCGGGGCCAACGTCCTGACTTTC.

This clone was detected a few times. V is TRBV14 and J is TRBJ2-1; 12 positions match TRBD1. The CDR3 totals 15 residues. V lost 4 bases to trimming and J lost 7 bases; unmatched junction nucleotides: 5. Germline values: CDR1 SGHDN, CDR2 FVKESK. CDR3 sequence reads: CASSPGQGARNEQFF. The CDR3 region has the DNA TGTGCCAGCAGCCCGGGACAGGGGGCGAGGAATGAGCAGTTCTTC.

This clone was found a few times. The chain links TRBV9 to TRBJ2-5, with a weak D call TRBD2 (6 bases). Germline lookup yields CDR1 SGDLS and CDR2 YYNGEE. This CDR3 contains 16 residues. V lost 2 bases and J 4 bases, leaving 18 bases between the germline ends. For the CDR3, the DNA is TGTGCCAGCAGCGTTTCCGGGACTCCACACATAGAGACCCAGTACTTC. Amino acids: CASSVSGTPHIETQYF.

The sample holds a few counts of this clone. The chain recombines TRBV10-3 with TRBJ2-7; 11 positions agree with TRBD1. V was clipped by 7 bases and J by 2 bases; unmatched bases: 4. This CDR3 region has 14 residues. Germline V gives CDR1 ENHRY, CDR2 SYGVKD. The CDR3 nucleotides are TGTGCCATCAATAAGGGACAGGGGGCCTACGAGCAGTACTTC. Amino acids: CAINKGQGAYEQYF.

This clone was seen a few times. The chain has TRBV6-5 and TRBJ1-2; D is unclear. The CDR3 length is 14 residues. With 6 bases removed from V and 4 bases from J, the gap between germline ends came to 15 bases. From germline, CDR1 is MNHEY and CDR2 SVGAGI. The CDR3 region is CASRLTPRSYGYTF. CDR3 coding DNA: TGTGCCAGCAGGTTAACTCCGCGCTCCTATGGCTACACCTTC.

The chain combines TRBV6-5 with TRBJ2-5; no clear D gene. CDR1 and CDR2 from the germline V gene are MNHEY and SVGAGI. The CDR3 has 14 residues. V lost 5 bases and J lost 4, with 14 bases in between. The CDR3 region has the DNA TGTGCCAGCAGTCCTTTGGTAGGACCAGAGACCCAGTACTTC. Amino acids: CASSPLVGPETQYF.

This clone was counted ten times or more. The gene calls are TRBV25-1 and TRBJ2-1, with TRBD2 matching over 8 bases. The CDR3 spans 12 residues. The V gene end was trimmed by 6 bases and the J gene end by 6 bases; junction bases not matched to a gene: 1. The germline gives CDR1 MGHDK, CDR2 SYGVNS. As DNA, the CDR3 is TGTGCCAGCAGCCGGGGGGGCAATGAGCAGTTCTTC. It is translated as CASSRGGNEQFF.

The CDR3 nucleotides read TGCGCCAGCAAGGGACAGGGGGCTTCTACCCTCCACTTT. This encodes CASKGQGASTLHF. The chain combines TRBV10-2 with TRBJ1-6; TRBD1 matches 12 bases. Unmatched junction bases numbered 6, after V lost 7 bases and J lost 14 bases. The germline V gene encodes CDR1 WSHSY and CDR2 SAAADI. CDR3 length: 13 residues.

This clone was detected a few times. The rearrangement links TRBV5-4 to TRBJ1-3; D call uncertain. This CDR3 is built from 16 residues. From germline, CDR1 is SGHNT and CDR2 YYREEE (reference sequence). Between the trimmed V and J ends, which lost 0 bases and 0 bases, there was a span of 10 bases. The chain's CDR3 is CASSLDLISSGNTIYF. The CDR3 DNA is TGTGCCAGCAGCTTGGACCTCATATCCTCTGGAAACACCATATATTTT.

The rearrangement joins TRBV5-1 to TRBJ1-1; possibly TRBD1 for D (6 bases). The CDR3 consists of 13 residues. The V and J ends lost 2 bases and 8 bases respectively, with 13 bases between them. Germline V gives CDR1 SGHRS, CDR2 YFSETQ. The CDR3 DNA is TGCGCCAGCAGCTTCCTTGGGGGGCGCGAAGCTTTCTTT. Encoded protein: CASSFLGGREAFF.

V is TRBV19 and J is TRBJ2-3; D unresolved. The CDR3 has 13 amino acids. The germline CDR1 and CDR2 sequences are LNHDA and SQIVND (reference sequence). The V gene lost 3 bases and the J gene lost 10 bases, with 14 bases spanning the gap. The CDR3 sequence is CASSILRVTAQYF. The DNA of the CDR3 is TGTGCCAGTAGTATTCTACGGGTCACGGCGCAGTATTTT.

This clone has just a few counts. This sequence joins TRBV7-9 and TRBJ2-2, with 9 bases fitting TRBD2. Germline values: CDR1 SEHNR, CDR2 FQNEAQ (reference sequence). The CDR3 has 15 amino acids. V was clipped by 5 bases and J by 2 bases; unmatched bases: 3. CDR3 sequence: CASSQGLANTGELFF. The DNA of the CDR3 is TGTGCCAGCAGCCAGGGACTAGCAAACACCGGGGAGCTGTTTTTT.

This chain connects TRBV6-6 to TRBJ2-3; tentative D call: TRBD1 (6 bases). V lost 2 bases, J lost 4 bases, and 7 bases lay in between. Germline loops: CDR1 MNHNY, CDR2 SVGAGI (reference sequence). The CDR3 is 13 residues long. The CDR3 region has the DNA TGTGCCAGCAGTTACGGGACATCAGATACGCAGTATTTT. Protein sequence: CASSYGTSDTQYF.